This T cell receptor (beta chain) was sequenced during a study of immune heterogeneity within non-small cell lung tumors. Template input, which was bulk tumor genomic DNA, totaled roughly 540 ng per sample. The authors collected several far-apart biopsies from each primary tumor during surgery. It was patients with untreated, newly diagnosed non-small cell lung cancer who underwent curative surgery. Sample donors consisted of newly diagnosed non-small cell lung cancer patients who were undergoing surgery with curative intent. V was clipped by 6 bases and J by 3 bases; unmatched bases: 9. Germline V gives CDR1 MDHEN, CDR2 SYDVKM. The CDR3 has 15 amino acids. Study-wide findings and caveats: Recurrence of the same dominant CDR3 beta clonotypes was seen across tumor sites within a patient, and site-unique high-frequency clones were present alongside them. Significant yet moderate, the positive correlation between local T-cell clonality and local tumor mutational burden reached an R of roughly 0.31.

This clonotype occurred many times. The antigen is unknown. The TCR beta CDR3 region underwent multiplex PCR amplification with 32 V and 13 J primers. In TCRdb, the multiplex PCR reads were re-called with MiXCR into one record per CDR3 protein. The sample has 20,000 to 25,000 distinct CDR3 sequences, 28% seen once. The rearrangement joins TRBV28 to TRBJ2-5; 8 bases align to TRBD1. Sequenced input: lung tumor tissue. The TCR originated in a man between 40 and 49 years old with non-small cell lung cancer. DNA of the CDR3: TGTGCCAGCAGGGCCGGACAGGGTGGTAAAGAGACCCAGTACTTC. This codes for CASRAGQGGKETQYF. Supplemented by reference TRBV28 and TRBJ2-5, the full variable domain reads DVKVTQSSRYLVKRTGEKVFLECVQDMDHENMFWYRQDPGLGLRLIYFSYDVKMKEKGDIPEGYSVSREKKERFSLILESASTNQTSMYLCASRAGQGGKETQYFGPGTRLLVL.